This record covers a single T cell receptor beta chain. These data belong to a study of T cells after somatic rescue of genetic block. Sequencing used immunoSEQ multiplex PCR; TCRdb keeps in-frame clones, though not all of them. The data show about 68,000 clones, just under 95% seen once. The CDR3 contains 12 residues. V was cut by 6 bases and J by 6 bases, with 9 bases left in between. Germline loops: CDR1 KGHSH, CDR2 LQKENI. This receptor was obtained from a man aged 35-49 years. The V and J genes are TRBV18 and TRBJ2-1; no clear D gene. Source material: peripheral blood mononuclear cells (PBMCs). As DNA, the CDR3 is TGTGCCAGCTCTCTACAATCCAATGAGCAGTTCTTC. It codes for CASSLQSNEQFF.